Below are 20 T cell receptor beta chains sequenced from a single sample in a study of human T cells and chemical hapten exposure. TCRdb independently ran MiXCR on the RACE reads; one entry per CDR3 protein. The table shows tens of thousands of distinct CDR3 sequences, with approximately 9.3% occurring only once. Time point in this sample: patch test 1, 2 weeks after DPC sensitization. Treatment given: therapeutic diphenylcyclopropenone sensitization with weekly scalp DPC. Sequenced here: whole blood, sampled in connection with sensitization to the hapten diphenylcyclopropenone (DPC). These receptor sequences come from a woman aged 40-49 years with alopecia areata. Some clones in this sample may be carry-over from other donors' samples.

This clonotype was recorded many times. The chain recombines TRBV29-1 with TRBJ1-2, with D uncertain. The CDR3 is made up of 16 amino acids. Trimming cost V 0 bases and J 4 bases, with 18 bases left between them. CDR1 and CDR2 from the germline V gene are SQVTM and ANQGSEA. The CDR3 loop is CSVEDWEDPKSYGYTF. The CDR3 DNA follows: TGCAGCGTTGAAGATTGGGAGGACCCAAAAAGCTATGGCTACACCTTC.

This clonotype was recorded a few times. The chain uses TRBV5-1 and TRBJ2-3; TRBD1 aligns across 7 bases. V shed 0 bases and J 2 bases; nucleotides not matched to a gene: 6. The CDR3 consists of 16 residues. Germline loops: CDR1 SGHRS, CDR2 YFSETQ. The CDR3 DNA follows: TGCGCCAGCAGCTTGGGTCGGGACAGTTACACAGATACGCAGTATTTT. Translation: CASSLGRDSYTDTQYF.

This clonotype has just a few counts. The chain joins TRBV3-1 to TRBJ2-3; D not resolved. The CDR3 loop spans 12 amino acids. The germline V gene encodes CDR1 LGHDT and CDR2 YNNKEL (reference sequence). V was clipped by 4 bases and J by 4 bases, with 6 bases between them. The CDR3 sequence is CASSLLSDTQYF. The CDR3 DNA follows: TGTGCCAGCAGCCTCCTATCAGATACGCAGTATTTT.

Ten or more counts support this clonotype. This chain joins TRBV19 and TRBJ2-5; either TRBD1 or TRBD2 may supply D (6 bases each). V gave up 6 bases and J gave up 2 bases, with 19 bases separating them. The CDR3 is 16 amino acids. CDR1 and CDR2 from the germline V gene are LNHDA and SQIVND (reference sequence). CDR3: CASSTGAGAPQETQYF. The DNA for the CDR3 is TGTGCCAGTAGCACGGGGGCAGGGGCCCCACAAGAGACCCAGTACTTC.

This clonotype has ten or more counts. CDR3 in amino acids: CASSVASGPPIEAFF. For the CDR3, the DNA is TGTGCCAGCAGCGTAGCTTCCGGGCCCCCTATTGAAGCTTTCTTT. The V gene is TRBV9, the J gene TRBJ1-1, with unresolved D. The CDR3 has 15 residues. The ends were cut back, 0 bases at V and 7 bases at J, with 16 bases in the middle. Germline loops: CDR1 SGDLS, CDR2 YYNGEE.

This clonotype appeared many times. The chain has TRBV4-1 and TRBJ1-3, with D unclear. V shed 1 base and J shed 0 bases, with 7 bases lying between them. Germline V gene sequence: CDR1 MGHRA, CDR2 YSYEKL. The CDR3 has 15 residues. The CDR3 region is CASSQGEGSGNTIYF. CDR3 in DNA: TGCGCCAGCAGCCAAGGGGAAGGCTCTGGAAACACCATATATTTT.

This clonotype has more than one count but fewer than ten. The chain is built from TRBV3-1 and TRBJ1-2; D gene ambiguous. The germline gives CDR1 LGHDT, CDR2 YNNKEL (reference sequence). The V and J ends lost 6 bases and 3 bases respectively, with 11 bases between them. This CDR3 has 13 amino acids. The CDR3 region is CASRGGLDYGYTF. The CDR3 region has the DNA TGTGCCAGCAGGGGTGGGCTCGACTATGGCTACACCTTC. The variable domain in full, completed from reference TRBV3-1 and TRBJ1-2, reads DTAVSQTPKYLVTQMGNDKSIKCEQNLGHDTMYWYKQDSKKFLKIMFSYNNKELIINETVPNRFSPKSPDKAHLNLHINSLELGDSAVYFCASRGGLDYGYTFGSGTRLTVV.

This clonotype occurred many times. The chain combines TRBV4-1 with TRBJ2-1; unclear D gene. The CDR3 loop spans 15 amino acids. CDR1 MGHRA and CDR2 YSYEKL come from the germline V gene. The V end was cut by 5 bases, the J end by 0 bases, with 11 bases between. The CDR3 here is CASSTYQRSYNEQFF. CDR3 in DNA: TGCGCCAGCAGCACTTATCAGCGCTCCTACAATGAGCAGTTCTTC.

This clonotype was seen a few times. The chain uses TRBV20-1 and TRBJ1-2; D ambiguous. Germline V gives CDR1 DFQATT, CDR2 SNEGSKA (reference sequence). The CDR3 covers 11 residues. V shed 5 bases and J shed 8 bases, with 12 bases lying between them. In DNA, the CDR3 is TGCAGTGCTCCAAGGTCCCTGGGCTACACCTTC. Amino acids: CSAPRSLGYTF.

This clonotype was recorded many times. CDR3 in amino acids: CASTLTGKAYEQYF. The CDR3 nucleotides read TGTGCCAGCACCCTGACAGGGAAAGCCTACGAGCAGTACTTC. The V call is TRBV12-3 or TRBV12-4, the J call TRBJ2-7; 7 bases fit TRBD1. J was trimmed by 2 bases and V by 7 bases; bases with no gene match: 8. This CDR3 comprises 14 residues.

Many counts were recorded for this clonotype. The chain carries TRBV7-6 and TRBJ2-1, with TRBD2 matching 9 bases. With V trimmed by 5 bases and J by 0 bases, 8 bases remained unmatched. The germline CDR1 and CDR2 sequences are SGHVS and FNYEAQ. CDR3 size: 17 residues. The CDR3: CASSGVGGGASYNEQFF. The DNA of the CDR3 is TGTGCCAGCAGCGGCGTGGGCGGGGGGGCCTCCTACAATGAGCAGTTCTTC.

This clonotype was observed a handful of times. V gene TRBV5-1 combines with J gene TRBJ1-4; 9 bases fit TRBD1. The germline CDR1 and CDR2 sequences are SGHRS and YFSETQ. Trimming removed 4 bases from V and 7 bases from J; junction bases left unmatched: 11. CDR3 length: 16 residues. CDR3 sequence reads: CASSRMGGTGTEKLFF. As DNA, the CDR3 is TGCGCCAGCAGCCGGATGGGCGGGACAGGGACTGAAAAACTGTTTTTT.

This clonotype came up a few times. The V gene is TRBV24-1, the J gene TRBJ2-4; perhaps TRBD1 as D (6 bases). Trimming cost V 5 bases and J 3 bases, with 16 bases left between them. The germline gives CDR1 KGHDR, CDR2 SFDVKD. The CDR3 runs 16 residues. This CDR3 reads CATSASPGAGKNIQYF. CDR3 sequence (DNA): TGTGCCACCAGTGCCTCTCCAGGGGCCGGCAAAAACATTCAGTACTTC.

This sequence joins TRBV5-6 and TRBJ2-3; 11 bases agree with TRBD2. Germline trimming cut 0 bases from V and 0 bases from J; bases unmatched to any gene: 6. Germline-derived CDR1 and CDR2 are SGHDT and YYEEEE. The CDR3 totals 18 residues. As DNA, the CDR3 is TGTGCCAGCAGCTTGGCCCCGGTAGCGGGGGGGAGCACAGATACGCAGTATTTT. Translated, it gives CASSLAPVAGGSTDTQYF.

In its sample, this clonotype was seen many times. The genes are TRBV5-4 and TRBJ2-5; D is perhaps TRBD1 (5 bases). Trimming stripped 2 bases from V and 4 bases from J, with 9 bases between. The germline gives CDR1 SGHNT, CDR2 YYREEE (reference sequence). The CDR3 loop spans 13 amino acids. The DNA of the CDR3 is TGTGCCAGCAGCTTTGACAGACGAGAGACCCAGTACTTC. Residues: CASSFDRRETQYF.

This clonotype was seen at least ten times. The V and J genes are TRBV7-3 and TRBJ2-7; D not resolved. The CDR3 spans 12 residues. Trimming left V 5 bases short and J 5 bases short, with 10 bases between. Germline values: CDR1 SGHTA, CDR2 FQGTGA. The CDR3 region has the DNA TGTGCCAGCAGCCCTAATGGGCACGAGCAGTACTTC. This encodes CASSPNGHEQYF.

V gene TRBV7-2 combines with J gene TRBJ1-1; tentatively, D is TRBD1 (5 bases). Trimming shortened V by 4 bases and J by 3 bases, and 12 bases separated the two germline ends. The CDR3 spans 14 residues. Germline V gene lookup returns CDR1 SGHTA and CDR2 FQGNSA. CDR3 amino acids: CASSSWGTHTEAFF. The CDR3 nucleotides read TGTGCCAGCAGCTCCTGGGGGACGCACACTGAAGCTTTCTTT. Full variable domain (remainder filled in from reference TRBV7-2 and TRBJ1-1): GAGVSQSPSNKVTEKGKDVELRCDPISGHTALYWYRQSLGQGLEFLIYFQGNSAPDKSGLPSDRFSAERTGGSVSTLTIQRTQQEDSAVYLCASSSWGTHTEAFFGQGTRLTVV.

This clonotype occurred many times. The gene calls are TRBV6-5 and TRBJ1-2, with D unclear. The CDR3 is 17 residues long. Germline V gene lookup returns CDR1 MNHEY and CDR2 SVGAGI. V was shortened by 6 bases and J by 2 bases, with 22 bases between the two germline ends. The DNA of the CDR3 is TGTGCCAGCAGCTCAACCAAAATGCCGTCCAGAAACTATGGCTACACCTTC. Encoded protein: CASSSTKMPSRNYGYTF.

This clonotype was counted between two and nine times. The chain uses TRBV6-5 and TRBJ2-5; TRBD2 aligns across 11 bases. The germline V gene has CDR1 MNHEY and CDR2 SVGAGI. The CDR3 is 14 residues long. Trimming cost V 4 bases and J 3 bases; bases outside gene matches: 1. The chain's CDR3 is CASSWGLAEETQYF. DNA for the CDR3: TGTGCCAGCAGTTGGGGACTAGCGGAAGAGACCCAGTACTTC.

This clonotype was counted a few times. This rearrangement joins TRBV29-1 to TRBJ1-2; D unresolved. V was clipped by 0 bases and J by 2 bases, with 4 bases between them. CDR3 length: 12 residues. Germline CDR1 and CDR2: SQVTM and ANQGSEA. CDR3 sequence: CSVEENNYGYTF. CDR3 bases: TGCAGCGTTGAAGAGAACAACTATGGCTACACCTTC.